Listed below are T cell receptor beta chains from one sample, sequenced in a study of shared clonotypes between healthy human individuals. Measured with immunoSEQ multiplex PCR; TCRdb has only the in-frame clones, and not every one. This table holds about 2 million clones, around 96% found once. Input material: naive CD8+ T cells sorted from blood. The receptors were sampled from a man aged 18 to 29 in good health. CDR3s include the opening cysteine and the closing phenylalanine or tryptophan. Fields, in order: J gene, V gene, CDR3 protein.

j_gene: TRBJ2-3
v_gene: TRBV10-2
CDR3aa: CASSESLSGFTDTQYF

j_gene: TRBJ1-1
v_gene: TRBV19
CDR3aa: CASSMISSIVTEAFF

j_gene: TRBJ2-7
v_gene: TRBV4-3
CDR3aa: CASSQVLDGKYEQYF

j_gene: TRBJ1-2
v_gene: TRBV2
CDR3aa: CASSPAPGGYGYTF

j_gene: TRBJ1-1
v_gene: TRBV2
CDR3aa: CASNRDSLNTEAFF

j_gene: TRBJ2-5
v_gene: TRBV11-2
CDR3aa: CASSPEGGVQETQYF

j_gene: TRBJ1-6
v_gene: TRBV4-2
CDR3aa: CASSQDQADYNSPLHF

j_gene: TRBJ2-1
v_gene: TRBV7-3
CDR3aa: CASSSYNRGNEQFF

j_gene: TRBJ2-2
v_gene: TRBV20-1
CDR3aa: CSARDYGELFF

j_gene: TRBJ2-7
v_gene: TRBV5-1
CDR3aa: CASSLFSGPEQYF

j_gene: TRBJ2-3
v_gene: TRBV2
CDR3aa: CASSYRGQGAEDTQYF

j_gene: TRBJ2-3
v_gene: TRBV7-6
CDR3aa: CASSLALAGATDTQYF

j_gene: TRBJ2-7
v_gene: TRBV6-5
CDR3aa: CASSPVRDVKYF

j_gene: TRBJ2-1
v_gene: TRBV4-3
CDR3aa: CASSQENRRGLDNEQFF

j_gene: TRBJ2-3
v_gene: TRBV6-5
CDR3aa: CASSPATSGSDTQYF

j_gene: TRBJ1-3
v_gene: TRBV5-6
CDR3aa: CASSPNGGRTSSGNTIYF

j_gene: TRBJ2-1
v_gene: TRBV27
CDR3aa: CASSLARPYNEQFF

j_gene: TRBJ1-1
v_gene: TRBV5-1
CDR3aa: CASSSQPGQGNTEAFF

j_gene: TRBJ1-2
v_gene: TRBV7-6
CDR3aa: CASSPTDGNYGYTF

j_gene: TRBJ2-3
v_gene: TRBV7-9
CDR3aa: CASSPRLAGDSDTQYF

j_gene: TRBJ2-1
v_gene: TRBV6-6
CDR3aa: CASSYVNNEQFF

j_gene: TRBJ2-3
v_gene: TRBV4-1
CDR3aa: CASSQVSGRSTQYF

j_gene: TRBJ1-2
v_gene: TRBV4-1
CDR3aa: CASGRGGDSNYGYTF

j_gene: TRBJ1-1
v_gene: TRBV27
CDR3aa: CARPPSRQGEAFF

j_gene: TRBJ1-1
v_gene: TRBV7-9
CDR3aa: CASSLGQGSTEAFF

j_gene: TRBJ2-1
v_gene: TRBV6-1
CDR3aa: CASSELASYNEQFF

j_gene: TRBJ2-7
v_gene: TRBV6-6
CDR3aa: CASSYTAGAQYEQYF

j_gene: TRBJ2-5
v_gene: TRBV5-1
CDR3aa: CASSLDRIPGETQYF

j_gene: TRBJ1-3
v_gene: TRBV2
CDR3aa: CASSSLGQKDTIYF

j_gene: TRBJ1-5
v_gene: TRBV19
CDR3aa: CASSLSPGQGAHQPQHF

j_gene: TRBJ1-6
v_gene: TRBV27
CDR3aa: CASRTAGLNSPLHF

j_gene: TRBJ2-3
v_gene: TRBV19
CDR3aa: CASSKLAGGTDTQYF

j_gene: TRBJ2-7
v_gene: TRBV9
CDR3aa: CASSEAGRPYEQYF

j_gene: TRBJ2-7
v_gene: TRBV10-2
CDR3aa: CASSPSGYEQYF

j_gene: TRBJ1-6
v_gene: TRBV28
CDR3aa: CASSPITGTGISPLHF

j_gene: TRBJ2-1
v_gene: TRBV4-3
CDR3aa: CASSQEWASGFYNEQFF

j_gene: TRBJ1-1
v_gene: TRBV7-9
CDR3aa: CASSRRDRGNTEAFF

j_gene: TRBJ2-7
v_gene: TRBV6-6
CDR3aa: CASADRDRGQYEQYF

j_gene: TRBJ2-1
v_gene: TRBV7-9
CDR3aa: CASSPGGSGNEQFF

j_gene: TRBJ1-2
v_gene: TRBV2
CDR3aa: CASSDSFPGGYGYTF

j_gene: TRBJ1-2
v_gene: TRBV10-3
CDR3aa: CAISEVLGGTGGPRYGYTF

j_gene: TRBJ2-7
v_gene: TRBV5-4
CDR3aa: CASSSSGRAYEQYF

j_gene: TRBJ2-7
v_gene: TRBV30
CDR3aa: CAWGGTPYEQYF

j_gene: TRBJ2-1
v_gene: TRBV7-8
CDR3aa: CASSPERPEQFF

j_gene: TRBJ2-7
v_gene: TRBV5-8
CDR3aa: CASSLTGSSYEQYF

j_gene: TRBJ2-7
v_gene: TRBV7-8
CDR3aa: CASSPSSYEQYF

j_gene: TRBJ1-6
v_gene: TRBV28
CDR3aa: CASSPVRQYNSPLHF

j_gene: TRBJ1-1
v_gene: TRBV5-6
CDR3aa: CASSLRDSTEAFF

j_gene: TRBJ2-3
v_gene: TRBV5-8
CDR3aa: CASSGVTSGKPDTQYF